The 25 T cell receptor beta chains reported below all come from one sample, sequenced in a study of OX40 agonist ivuxolimab in advanced cancers. Using immunoSEQ multiplex PCR, the repertoire was profiled, and TCRdb retains in-frame clones only, with some absent. The table has about 35,000 clones, around four fifths seen once. The sequencing here drew on CD4+ or CD8+ T cells sorted from blood, taken in a trial of the OX40 agonist ivuxolimab. These receptors were obtained from an adult with an advanced solid tumor such as melanoma, head and neck, liver or kidney cancer.

The J gene is TRBJ2-7, the V gene TRBV30, with 10 nucleotides matching TRBD1. The CDR3 loop spans 14 amino acids. V shed 3 bases and J 3 bases; nucleotides not matched to a gene: 5. Germline V gene sequence: CDR1 GTSNPN, CDR2 SVGIG (reference sequence). The CDR3 is CAWSGGQGNYEQYF. CDR3 nucleotides: TGTGCCTGGAGCGGGGGACAGGGGAACTACGAGCAGTACTTC.

V usage is TRBV7-9 and J usage is TRBJ2-1; maybe TRBD2 (6 bases). The germline V gene has CDR1 SEHNR and CDR2 FQNEAQ (reference sequence). The CDR3 contains 15 residues. V lost 2 bases, J lost 4 bases, and 12 bases lay in between. The CDR3 nucleotides read TGTGCCAGCAGCTTATACGGGGGAGAATACAATGAGCAGTTCTTC. This gives the protein CASSLYGGEYNEQFF.

V is TRBV7-2 and J is TRBJ1-2, with D tentatively TRBD1 (5 bases). Looked up from germline, CDR1 is SGHTA and CDR2 is FQGNSA. V dropped 1 base and J dropped 7 bases, with 7 bases sitting between them. The CDR3 has 12 amino acids. In nucleotides, the CDR3 is TGTGCCAGCAGCTTAGGGGGGGTTGGCTACACCTTC. Protein: CASSLGGVGYTF.

This clone was seen just once. The chain carries TRBV4-3 and TRBJ1-4; 8 bases map to TRBD1. There are 17 residues in the CDR3. Germline-derived CDR1 and CDR2 are LGHNA and YSLEER. V dropped 0 bases and J dropped 0; count of bases not matched to a gene: 3. The CDR3 coding sequence is TGCGCCAGCAGCCAAGATTCCAGGGGGCCAACTAATGAAAAACTGTTTTTT. Protein product: CASSQDSRGPTNEKLFF.

This chain joins TRBV7-9 and TRBJ1-1, with D hard to call. The CDR3 length is 11 residues. With 5 bases removed from V and 8 bases from J, the gap between germline ends came to 9 bases. Germline V gene lookup returns CDR1 SEHNR and CDR2 FQNEAQ (reference sequence). Here the CDR3 reads CASSDNVEAFF. CDR3 nucleotide sequence: TGTGCCAGCAGCGACAATGTGGAAGCTTTCTTT.

The chain links TRBV4-3 to TRBJ2-5, with D perhaps TRBD1 (6 bases). The V and J ends lost 2 bases and 1 base respectively, with 8 bases between them. Looked up from germline, CDR1 is LGHNA and CDR2 is YSLEER. The CDR3 sequence is 14 residues long. In nucleotides, the CDR3 is TGCGCCAGCAGCCAATGGACAGTCCAAGAGACCCAGTACTTC. Residues: CASSQWTVQETQYF.

The chain uses TRBV27 and TRBJ2-3; either TRBD1 or TRBD2 may fit D (6 bases each). The CDR3 contains 17 residues. The V end lost 0 bases, the J end lost 1 base, and 14 bases lay between the germline ends. In germline, CDR1 is MNHEY, CDR2 SMNVEV (reference sequence). CDR3 in DNA: TGTGCCAGCAGTTTATCTATGGGGGGCCTTGGCACAGATACGCAGTATTTT. Amino acids: CASSLSMGGLGTDTQYF.

This chain connects TRBV11-3 to TRBJ2-1; 8 bases fit TRBD2. CDR3 length: 13 residues. Trimming cost V 5 bases and J 5 bases; bases outside gene matches: 2. CDR1 SGHNT and CDR2 YENEEA come from the germline V gene. The chain's CDR3 is CASSQRGHNEQFF. As DNA, the CDR3 is TGTGCCAGCAGCCAGCGGGGGCACAATGAGCAGTTCTTC.

The rearrangement joins TRBV5-6 to TRBJ2-1, with D perhaps matching TRBD2 (6 bases). V shed 0 bases and J shed 3 bases, with 13 bases lying between them. This CDR3 spans 16 amino acids. Germline V gene data show CDR1 as SGHDT and CDR2 as YYEEEE. In nucleotides, the CDR3 is TGTGCCAGCAGCTTGGGGGGACTGATACTCTACAATGAGCAGTTCTTC. Amino acids: CASSLGGLILYNEQFF.

In DNA form, the CDR3 reads TGCGCCAGCAGCTCTTACGAGCGGGGGCCTAATTACAATGAGCAGTTCTTC. As protein: CASSSYERGPNYNEQFF. The chain couples TRBV5-1 to TRBJ2-1; 8 bases match TRBD2. This CDR3 is built from 17 residues. Trimming at V came to 3 bases and at J to 4 bases, leaving 12 bases not matched to a gene. Germline CDR1 reads SGHRS; CDR2 reads YFSETQ.

This chain connects TRBV19 to TRBJ2-2, with D possibly being TRBD1 or TRBD2 (5 bases each). Germline CDR1 reads LNHDA; CDR2 reads SQIVND (reference sequence). V lost 7 bases, J lost 1 base, and 10 bases lay in between. The CDR3 loop spans 14 amino acids. CDR3 sequence (DNA): TGTGCCAGTAAGACGGGGCTGAACACCGGGGAGCTGTTTTTT. It specifies CASKTGLNTGELFF.

In nucleotides, the CDR3 is TGTGCCAGCAGTTACTCGACGGGGATCCCTGAAAAACTGTTTTTT. Amino acid sequence: CASSYSTGIPEKLFF. The V gene is TRBV6-5, the J gene TRBJ1-4; D is undetermined. Germline V gene sequence: CDR1 MNHEY, CDR2 SVGAGI. This CDR3 is 15 amino acids long. The ends were cut back, 0 bases at V and 7 bases at J, with 12 bases in the middle.

The rearrangement uses TRBV27 and TRBJ2-7, with 8 bases that match TRBD2. V dropped 7 bases and J dropped 2; count of bases not matched to a gene: 10. Germline lookup yields CDR1 MNHEY and CDR2 SMNVEV (reference sequence). This CDR3 spans 15 amino acids. The CDR3 DNA reads as TGTGCCAGCACCTTTGCGGGAGGTCCCACCTACGAGCAGTACTTC. It codes for CASTFAGGPTYEQYF.

The rearrangement joins TRBV9 to TRBJ2-3; D ambiguous. CDR1 is SGDLS and CDR2 is YYNGEE in the germline V gene. V was clipped by 3 bases and J by 2 bases, with 13 bases between them. The CDR3 is 15 residues long. The CDR3 region has the DNA TGTGCCAGCAGCGCAAAAGGGCCGATCACAGATACGCAGTATTTT. Protein: CASSAKGPITDTQYF.

The V call is TRBV28, the J call TRBJ2-1; TRBD1 might be the D (6 bases). V lost 7 bases to trimming and J lost 0 bases, with 10 bases between them. Looked up from germline, CDR1 is MDHEN and CDR2 is SYDVKM. The CDR3 is 14 residues long. CDR3 bases: TGTGCCAGCACCGTACAGGGCTCCTACAATGAGCAGTTCTTC. Its translation is CASTVQGSYNEQFF.

The table lists this clone with a few counts. The V and J genes are TRBV7-9 and TRBJ1-1; D ambiguous. This CDR3 is built from 12 residues. Germline V gene sequence: CDR1 SEHNR, CDR2 FQNEAQ (reference sequence). V lost 3 bases, J lost 7 bases, and 9 bases lay in between. The CDR3, as DNA: TGTGCCAGCAGCTTGGCTTTAAGTGAAGCTTTCTTT. It translates to CASSLALSEAFF.

The rearrangement uses TRBV4-1 and TRBJ2-3; TRBD2 aligns across 12 bases. The germline gives CDR1 MGHRA, CDR2 YSYEKL. The trim removed 4 bases at V and 2 bases at J, leaving 4 bases unmatched. The CDR3 has 16 amino acids. The CDR3 region is CASSLRTSGITDTQYF. Here the CDR3 DNA reads TGCGCCAGCAGCCTAAGGACTAGCGGGATCACAGATACGCAGTATTTT.

The chain uses TRBV7-9 and TRBJ1-1, with D unclear. Trimming took 1 base from V and 0 from J, leaving 9 bases between them. CDR1 is SEHNR and CDR2 is FQNEAQ in the germline V gene (reference sequence). This CDR3 region has 15 residues. CDR3 coding DNA: TGTGCCAGCAGCTTAGTTCAGGCGATGAACACTGAAGCTTTCTTT. Its protein product is CASSLVQAMNTEAFF.

The rearrangement uses TRBV27 and TRBJ2-7; 8 bases line up with TRBD1. The CDR3 length is 14 residues. The germline CDR1 and CDR2 sequences are MNHEY and SMNVEV (reference sequence). Trimming took 5 bases from V and 2 from J; bases not matched to a gene: 5. CDR3 DNA sequence: TGTGCCAGCAGTGACAGGGGCAACGCCTACGAGCAGTACTTC. It is translated as CASSDRGNAYEQYF.

The J gene is TRBJ2-7, the V gene TRBV28, with unresolved D. The CDR3 runs to 12 residues. CDR1 and CDR2 from the germline V gene are MDHEN and SYDVKM. Trimming left V 8 bases short and J 3 bases short, with 11 bases between. This CDR3 reads CASVDLDYEQYF. CDR3 DNA: TGTGCCAGCGTTGACTTGGACTACGAGCAGTACTTC.

This clone was observed once. The rearrangement links TRBV29-1 to TRBJ2-1; TRBD1 matches at 7 bases. The germline gives CDR1 SQVTM, CDR2 ANQGSEA. V lost 7 bases and J lost 10; bases outside the gene matches: 4. This CDR3 has 10 residues. CDR3 sequence: CSGQGPEQFF. CDR3 sequence (DNA): TGCAGCGGACAGGGACCCGAGCAGTTCTTC.

In DNA form, the CDR3 reads TGTGCCAGCAGTGAAGCAGGGGCCGGAAACACCATATATTTT. It is translated as CASSEAGAGNTIYF. The V and J genes are TRBV6-1 and TRBJ1-3, with TRBD1 as a possible D gene (5 bases). Trimming took 0 bases from V and 4 from J, leaving 7 bases between them. The CDR3 loop spans 14 amino acids. Germline V CDR1 and CDR2: MNHNS, SASEGT.

The CDR3 sequence is CASSLGLAGGEQYF. The CDR3 coding sequence is TGTGCCAGCAGCTTAGGACTAGCGGGAGGCGAGCAGTACTTC. The chain combines TRBV7-2 with TRBJ2-7, with 13 bases identical to TRBD2. The germline V gene encodes CDR1 SGHTA and CDR2 FQGNSA. This CDR3 region has 14 residues. V was pared by 1 base and J by 6 bases, with 0 bases of the junction left unmatched. Full variable domain (missing parts from reference TRBV7-2 and TRBJ2-7): GAGVSQSPSNKVTEKGKDVELRCDPISGHTALYWYRQSLGQGLEFLIYFQGNSAPDKSGLPSDRFSAERTGGSVSTLTIQRTQQEDSAVYLCASSLGLAGGEQYFGPGTRLTVT.

The chain uses TRBV29-1 and TRBJ2-7; 12 bases line up with TRBD1. CDR3 length: 15 residues. Trimming cost V 0 bases and J 6 bases; bases outside gene matches: 6. Germline V gene sequence: CDR1 SQVTM, CDR2 ANQGSEA. Here the CDR3 reads CSVEDLGTGGAEQYF. CDR3 coding DNA: TGCAGCGTTGAAGATCTGGGGACAGGGGGCGCCGAGCAGTACTTC.

The V and J genes are TRBV4-1 and TRBJ2-7, with D perhaps matching TRBD2 (6 bases). The length of the CDR3 is 16 residues. Germline V gene data show CDR1 as MGHRA and CDR2 as YSYEKL. The V gene lost 0 bases and the J gene lost 0 bases, with 12 bases spanning the gap. The CDR3 sequence: CASSQDSPGASYEQYF. DNA of the CDR3: TGCGCCAGCAGCCAAGATTCCCCGGGAGCCTCCTACGAGCAGTACTTC.